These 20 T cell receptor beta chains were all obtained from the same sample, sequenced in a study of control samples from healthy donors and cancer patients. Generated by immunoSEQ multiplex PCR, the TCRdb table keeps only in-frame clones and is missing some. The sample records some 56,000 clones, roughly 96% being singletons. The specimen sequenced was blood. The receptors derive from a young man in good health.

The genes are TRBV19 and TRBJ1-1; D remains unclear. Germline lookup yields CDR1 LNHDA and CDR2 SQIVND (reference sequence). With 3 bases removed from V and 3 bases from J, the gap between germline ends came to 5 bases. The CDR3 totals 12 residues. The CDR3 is CASSIADTEAFF. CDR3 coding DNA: TGTGCCAGTAGTATCGCGGACACTGAAGCTTTCTTT.

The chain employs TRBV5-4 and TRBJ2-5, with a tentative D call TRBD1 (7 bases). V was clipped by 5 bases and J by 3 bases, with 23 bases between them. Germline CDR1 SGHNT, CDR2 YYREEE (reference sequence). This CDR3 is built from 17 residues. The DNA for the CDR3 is TGTGCCAGCAGTCCAGCCCTTTCGGGCAGGGGGGAAGAGACCCAGTACTTC. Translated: CASSPALSGRGEETQYF.

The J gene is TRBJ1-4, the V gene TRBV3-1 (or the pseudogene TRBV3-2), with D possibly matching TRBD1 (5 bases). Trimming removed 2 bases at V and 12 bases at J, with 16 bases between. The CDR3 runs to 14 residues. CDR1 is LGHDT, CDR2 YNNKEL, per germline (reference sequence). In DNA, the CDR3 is TGTGCCAGCAGCCAATTAAAGGACAACGCGGAACTGTTTTTT. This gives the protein CASSQLKDNAELFF.

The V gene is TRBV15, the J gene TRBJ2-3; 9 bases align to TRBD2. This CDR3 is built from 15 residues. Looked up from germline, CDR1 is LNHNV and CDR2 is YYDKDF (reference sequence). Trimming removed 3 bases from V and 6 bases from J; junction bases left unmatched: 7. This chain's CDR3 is CATSSRREGGDTQYF. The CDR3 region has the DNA TGTGCCACCAGCAGCAGGCGGGAGGGTGGCGATACGCAGTATTTT.

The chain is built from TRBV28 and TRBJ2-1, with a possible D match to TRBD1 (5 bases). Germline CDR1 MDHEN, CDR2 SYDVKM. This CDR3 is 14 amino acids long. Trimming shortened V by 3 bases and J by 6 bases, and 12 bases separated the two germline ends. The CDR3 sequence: CASSFRVGRNEQFF. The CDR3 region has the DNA TGTGCCAGCAGTTTCAGGGTTGGGCGCAATGAGCAGTTCTTC.

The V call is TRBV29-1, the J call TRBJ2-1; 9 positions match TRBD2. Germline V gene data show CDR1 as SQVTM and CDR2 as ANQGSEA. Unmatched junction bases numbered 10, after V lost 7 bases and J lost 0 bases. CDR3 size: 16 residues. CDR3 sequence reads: CSATNLLAGSYNEQFF. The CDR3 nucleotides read TGCAGCGCCACCAACTTACTAGCGGGCTCCTACAATGAGCAGTTCTTC.

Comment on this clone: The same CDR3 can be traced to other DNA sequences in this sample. CDR3 protein: CASSFRTLNEQFF. CDR3 nucleotides: TGTGCCAGCAGTTTCCGGACACTTAATGAGCAGTTCTTC. J is TRBJ2-1 and V is TRBV27; tentatively, D is TRBD1 (5 bases). V shed 3 bases and J shed 7 bases, with 10 bases lying between them. The CDR3 is made up of 13 amino acids. CDR1 MNHEY and CDR2 SMNVEV come from the germline V gene (reference sequence).

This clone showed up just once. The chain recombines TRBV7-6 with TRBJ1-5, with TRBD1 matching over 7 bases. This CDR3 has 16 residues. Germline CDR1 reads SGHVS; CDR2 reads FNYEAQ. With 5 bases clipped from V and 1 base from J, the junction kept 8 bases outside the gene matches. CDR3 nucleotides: TGTGCCAGCAGCGCGGGAACAGGGGCAAGCAATCAGCCCCAGCATTTT. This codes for CASSAGTGASNQPQHF.

CDR3 nucleotide sequence: TGTGCCAGCAGCGTTTCAGGAGGGGAGGGCCTCTATGGCTACACCTTC. It yields the protein CASSVSGGEGLYGYTF. The rearrangement joins TRBV9 to TRBJ1-2; possible D gene TRBD1, 5 bases. The length of the CDR3 is 16 residues. Trimming removed 2 bases from V and 4 bases from J, with 18 bases in between. CDR1 and CDR2 from the germline V gene are SGDLS and YYNGEE.

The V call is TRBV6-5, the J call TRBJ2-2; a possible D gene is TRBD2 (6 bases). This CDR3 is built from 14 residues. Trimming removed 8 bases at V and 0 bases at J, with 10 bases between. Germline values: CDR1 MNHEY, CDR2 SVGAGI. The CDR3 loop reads CASGSGTNTGELFF. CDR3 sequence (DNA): TGTGCCAGCGGTAGCGGTACGAACACCGGGGAGCTGTTTTTT.

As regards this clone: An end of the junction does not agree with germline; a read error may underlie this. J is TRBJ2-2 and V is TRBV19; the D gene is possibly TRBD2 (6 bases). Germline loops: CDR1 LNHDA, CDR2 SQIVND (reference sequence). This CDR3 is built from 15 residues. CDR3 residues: CASSTQGGNTGELLF. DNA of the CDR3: TGTGCCAGTAGTACCCAGGGAGGAAACACCGGGGAGCTGCTTTTT.

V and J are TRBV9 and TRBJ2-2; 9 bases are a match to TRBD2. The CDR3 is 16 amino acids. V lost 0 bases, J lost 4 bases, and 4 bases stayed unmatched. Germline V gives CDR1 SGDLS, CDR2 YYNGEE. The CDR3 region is CASSVGGRATTGELFF. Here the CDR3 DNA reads TGTGCCAGCAGCGTAGGCGGGAGGGCGACCACCGGGGAGCTGTTTTTT.

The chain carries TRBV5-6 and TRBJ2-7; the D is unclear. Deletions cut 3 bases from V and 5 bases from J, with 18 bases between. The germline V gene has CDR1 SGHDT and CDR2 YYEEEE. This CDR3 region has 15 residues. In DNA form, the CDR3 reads TGTGCCAGCAGCTCTGGGGTGGGTTCCCGCGACGAGCAGTACTTC. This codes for CASSSGVGSRDEQYF. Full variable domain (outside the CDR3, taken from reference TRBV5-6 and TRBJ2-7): DAGVTQSPTHLIKTRGQQVTLRCSPKSGHDTVSWYQQALGQGPQFIFQYYEEEERQRGNFPDRFSGHQFPNYSSELNVNALLLGDSALYLCASSSGVGSRDEQYFGPGTRLTVT.

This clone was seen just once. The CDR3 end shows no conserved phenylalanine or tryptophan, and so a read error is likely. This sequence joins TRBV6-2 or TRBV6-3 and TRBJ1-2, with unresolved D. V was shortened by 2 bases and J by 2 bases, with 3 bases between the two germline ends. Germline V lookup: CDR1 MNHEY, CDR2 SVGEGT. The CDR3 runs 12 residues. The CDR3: CASSYGNYGYTS. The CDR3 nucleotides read TGTGCCAGCAGTTACGGCAACTATGGCTACACCTCC.

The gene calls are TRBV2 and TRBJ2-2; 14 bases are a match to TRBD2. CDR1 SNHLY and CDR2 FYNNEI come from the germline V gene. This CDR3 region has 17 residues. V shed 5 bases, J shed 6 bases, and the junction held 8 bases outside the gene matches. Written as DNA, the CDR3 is TGTGCCAGCAGTAGACTAGCGGGAGGGTCTTACGCCGGGGAGCTGTTTTTT. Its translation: CASSRLAGGSYAGELFF.

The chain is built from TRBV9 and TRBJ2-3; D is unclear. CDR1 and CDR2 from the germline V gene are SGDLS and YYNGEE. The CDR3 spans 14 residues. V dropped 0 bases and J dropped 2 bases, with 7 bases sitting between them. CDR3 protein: CASSVGLITDTQYF. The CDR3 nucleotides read TGTGCCAGCAGCGTAGGGCTTATCACAGATACGCAGTATTTT.

The DNA for the CDR3 is TGCAGCGTCGGACTGGGAACAAGGACTGAAGCTTTCTTT. Its protein is CSVGLGTRTEAFF. This rearrangement joins TRBV29-1 to TRBJ1-1; D is uncertain. The ends were cut back, 6 bases at V and 5 bases at J, with 16 bases in the middle. The germline V gene encodes CDR1 SQVTM and CDR2 ANQGSEA. The CDR3 is 13 amino acids.

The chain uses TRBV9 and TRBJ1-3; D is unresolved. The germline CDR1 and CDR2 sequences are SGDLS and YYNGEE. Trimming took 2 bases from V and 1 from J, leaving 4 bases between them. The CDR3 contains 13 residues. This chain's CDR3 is CASSVRSGNTIYF. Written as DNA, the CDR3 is TGTGCCAGCAGCGTCCGATCTGGAAACACCATATATTTT. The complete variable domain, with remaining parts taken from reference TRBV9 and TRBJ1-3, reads DSGVTQTPKHLITATGQRVTLRCSPRSGDLSVYWYQQSLDQGLQFLIQYYNGEERAKGNILERFSAQQFPDLHSELNLSSLELGDSALYFCASSVRSGNTIYFGEGSWLTVV.

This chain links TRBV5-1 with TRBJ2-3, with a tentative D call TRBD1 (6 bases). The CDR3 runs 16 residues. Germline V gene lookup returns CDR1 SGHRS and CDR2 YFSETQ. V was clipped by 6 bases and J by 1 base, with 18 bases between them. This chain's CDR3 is CASIRDIIGGTDTQYF. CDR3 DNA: TGCGCCAGCATCCGGGACATAATCGGCGGCACAGATACGCAGTATTTT.

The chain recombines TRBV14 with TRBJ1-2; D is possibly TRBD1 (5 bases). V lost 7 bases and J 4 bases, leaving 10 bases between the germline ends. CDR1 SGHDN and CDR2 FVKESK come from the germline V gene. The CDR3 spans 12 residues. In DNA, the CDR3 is TGTGCCAGCACACGGGACGGCTATGGCTACACCTTC. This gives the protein CASTRDGYGYTF.